Shown below are 13 T cell receptor beta chains from a single sample sequenced in a study of blood T cell repertoires in COVID-19. The assay was immunoSEQ multiplex PCR, and TCRdb's table has in-frame clones only and misses some. The data contain 310,000 or so clones, roughly 90% of them singletons. Sequences were obtained from peripheral blood. All receptors come from a man in his late teens or twenties who had recovered from COVID-19.

The V and J genes are TRBV12-3 or TRBV12-4 and TRBJ1-1; D unresolved. Between the trimmed V and J ends, which lost 8 bases and 5 bases, there was a span of 15 bases. The CDR3 consists of 13 residues. CDR3 sequence (DNA): TGTGCCAGCCGAACAGAATCGATGACTGAAGCTTTCTTT. Its translation: CASRTESMTEAFF.

This clone was seen a single time. The DNA for the CDR3 is TGTGCCAGCAGCCCGTGGGGCAGGTCGAACACCGGGGAGCTGTTTTTT. Protein sequence: CASSPWGRSNTGELFF. The chain couples TRBV5-5 to TRBJ2-2, with D perhaps TRBD1 (5 bases). The length of the CDR3 is 16 residues. Trimming took 4 bases from V and 0 from J, leaving 13 bases between them. Germline-derived CDR1 and CDR2 are SGHKS and YYEKEE (reference sequence).

The CDR3: CASSGTSSTGGGYTF. As DNA, the CDR3 is TGTGCCAGCTCGGGGACTTCTTCGACTGGGGGTGGCTACACCTTC. The rearrangement joins TRBV18 to TRBJ1-2, with a possible D match to TRBD1 (5 bases). This CDR3 spans 15 amino acids. Per the germline V gene, CDR1 is KGHSH and CDR2 is LQKENI. The germline V and J ends were trimmed by 6 bases and 7 bases, with 21 bases remaining between them.

A word on this clone: Other DNA sequences in this sample translate to the same CDR3. J is TRBJ1-2 and V is TRBV18; possible D gene TRBD1, 6 bases. The ends were cut back, 0 bases at V and 7 bases at J, with 9 bases in the middle. The CDR3 runs to 13 residues. Germline V gene sequence: CDR1 KGHSH, CDR2 LQKENI. CDR3 protein: CASSPPGGGGYTF. Here the CDR3 DNA reads TGTGCCAGCTCACCACCTGGGGGCGGTGGCTACACCTTC.

The rearrangement links TRBV12-3 or TRBV12-4 to TRBJ2-7; D call uncertain. The CDR3 has 13 amino acids. V was shortened by 7 bases and J by 0 bases, with 10 bases between the two germline ends. In nucleotides, the CDR3 is TGTGCCAGCACCTATTCCAACTCCTACGAGCAGTACTTC. Translated: CASTYSNSYEQYF.

The CDR3, as DNA: TGTGCCAGCAGCGTCGGCGGGACAGCGGGAAACACCATATATTTT. Translated: CASSVGGTAGNTIYF. The J gene is TRBJ1-3, the V gene TRBV9, with TRBD1 matching 7 bases. V gave up 2 bases and J gave up 4 bases; unmatched junction bases: 6. Looked up from germline, CDR1 is SGDLS and CDR2 is YYNGEE. CDR3 length: 15 residues.

CDR3: CASSLGTTPQHF. The CDR3, as DNA: TGTGCCAGTAGCCTCGGGACTACGCCCCAGCATTTT. The chain employs TRBV19 and TRBJ1-5, with D possibly matching TRBD1 (5 bases). Germline-derived CDR1 and CDR2 are LNHDA and SQIVND (reference sequence). V lost 6 bases to trimming and J lost 9 bases, with 12 bases between them. CDR3 length: 12 residues.

This chain uses TRBV6-5 with TRBJ2-7; 11 bases line up with TRBD2. The CDR3 length is 14 residues. Looked up from germline, CDR1 is MNHEY and CDR2 is SVGAGI. V shed 7 bases, J shed 2 bases, and the junction held 4 bases outside the gene matches. CDR3 region: CASTMGLAAYEQYF. In DNA, the CDR3 is TGTGCCAGCACCATGGGACTAGCGGCCTACGAGCAGTACTTC.

The chain employs TRBV5-4 and TRBJ1-4; 8 bases agree with TRBD1. CDR3 size: 15 residues. V gave up 4 bases and J gave up 7 bases; unmatched junction bases: 9. Germline V gene lookup returns CDR1 SGHNT and CDR2 YYREEE (reference sequence). The CDR3: CASSLRTGSGEKLFF. The CDR3 coding sequence is TGTGCCAGCAGCCTAAGGACAGGGAGTGGTGAAAAACTGTTTTTT.

The table lists this clone with a count of one. CDR3 sequence (DNA): TGTGCCAGCAGTTACTCCAGGGTAATCTACAATGAGCAGTTCTTC. As protein: CASSYSRVIYNEQFF. The rearrangement links TRBV6-2 or TRBV6-3 to TRBJ2-1; TRBD1 is a possible D gene (5 bases). Germline CDR1 is MNHEY and CDR2 is SVGEGT. Trimming stripped 0 bases from V and 3 bases from J, with 9 bases between. The CDR3 totals 15 residues.

The gene calls are TRBV5-6 and TRBJ1-1, with a weak D call TRBD1 (5 bases). Trimming removed 4 bases from V and 1 base from J, with 11 bases in between. Germline V gene data show CDR1 as SGHDT and CDR2 as YYEEEE. The CDR3 runs to 14 residues. The CDR3 protein is CASSAPTGNTEAFF. Written as DNA, the CDR3 is TGTGCCAGCAGCGCTCCTACAGGGAACACTGAAGCTTTCTTT.

The V and J genes are TRBV19 and TRBJ2-3, with 12 bases lining up with TRBD1. CDR1 is LNHDA, CDR2 SQIVND, per germline (reference sequence). After removal of 5 bases from V and 5 bases from J, the junction contained 5 bases not matched to a gene. The CDR3 covers 15 residues. The CDR3 loop is CASSSWDRGQDTQYF. CDR3 in DNA: TGTGCCAGTAGTTCATGGGACAGGGGGCAAGATACGCAGTATTTT.

The chain is built from TRBV20-1 and TRBJ1-1; D is possibly TRBD1 (5 bases). Germline CDR1 reads DFQATT; CDR2 reads SNEGSKA (reference sequence). The CDR3 has 11 amino acids. The CDR3 sequence is CRAGRDTEAFF. The CDR3 DNA sequence: TGCAGGGCAGGCAGGGACACTGAAGCTTTCTTT.